This T cell receptor (beta chain) was found in a study of T cell repertoires in cytomegalovirus infection. Study-level information: CMV infection plus the matching HLA type was flagged by public TCR beta signatures.

MiXCR, applied by TCRdb to the reads, yields one record per CDR3 protein. The sample contains roughly 230,000 distinct CDR3 sequences, roughly 22% of which appear only once. The length of the CDR3 is 15 residues. Per the germline V gene, CDR1 is SQVTM and CDR2 is ANQGSEA. V lost 3 bases and J 0 bases, leaving 14 bases between the germline ends. This clonotype originated in a human donor in good health (CMV status not recorded). Some clones in this sample may be carry-over from other donors' samples. The source material was CD8+ T cells from PBMCs. This rearrangement joins TRBV29-1 to TRBJ1-1; no clear D gene. The CDR3 nucleotides read TGCAGCGTTGACGCCCTAGGCACCGTGAACACTGAAGCTTTCTTT. Its translation: CSVDALGTVNTEAFF.